This TCR beta chain was recovered during a study of shared clonotypes between healthy human individuals. Between the trimmed V and J ends, which lost 4 bases and 3 bases, there was a span of 15 bases. The CDR3 loop spans 16 amino acids. Germline V gives CDR1 LNHDA, CDR2 SQIVND (reference sequence). TCRdb's table, derived via immunoSEQ multiplex PCR, lists solely in-frame clones and lacks some. This table has over 2 million clones, 85% to 95% appearing once. This chain uses TRBV19 with TRBJ2-2; D not certain. The TCR originated in a man in his late teens or twenties in good health. Sequencing was carried out using naive CD4+ T cells sorted from blood. Subset described: CD45RA+ positively selected. CDR3 DNA sequence: TGTGCCAGTAGTAACCCAGGCAGGAGTTACACCGGGGAGCTGTTTTTT. Its translation: CASSNPGRSYTGELFF.